This T cell receptor (beta chain) was profiled in a study of PD-1 blockade in classical Hodgkin lymphoma. The table came from immunoSEQ multiplex PCR; TCRdb's copy has only in-frame clones and leaves some out. The repertoire holds about 26,000 clones, with around 64% as singletons. Every patient had relapsed following autologous stem cell transplantation, and cohorts differed in brentuximab vedotin exposure. Trimming stripped 4 bases from V and 4 bases from J, with 14 bases between. The CDR3 contains 15 residues. Germline CDR1 reads SEHNR; CDR2 reads FQNEAQ (reference sequence). The chain combines TRBV7-9 with TRBJ2-1; D is unresolved. The sequence derives from a human donor with classical Hodgkin lymphoma. The material was peripheral blood mononuclear cells (PBMCs), obtained before the second cycle of nivolumab. The CDR3 nucleotides are TGTGCCAGCAGCTCAGGCGTTCGGGTGTACAATGAGCAGTTCTTC. Protein sequence: CASSSGVRVYNEQFF. Based on the CDR3 plus reference TRBV7-9 and TRBJ2-1, the full variable domain is DTGVSQNPRHKITKRGQNVTFRCDPISEHNRLYWYRQTLGQGPEFLTYFQNEAQLEKSRLLSDRFSAERPKGSFSTLEIQRTEQGDSAMYLCASSSGVRVYNEQFFGPGTRLTVL.